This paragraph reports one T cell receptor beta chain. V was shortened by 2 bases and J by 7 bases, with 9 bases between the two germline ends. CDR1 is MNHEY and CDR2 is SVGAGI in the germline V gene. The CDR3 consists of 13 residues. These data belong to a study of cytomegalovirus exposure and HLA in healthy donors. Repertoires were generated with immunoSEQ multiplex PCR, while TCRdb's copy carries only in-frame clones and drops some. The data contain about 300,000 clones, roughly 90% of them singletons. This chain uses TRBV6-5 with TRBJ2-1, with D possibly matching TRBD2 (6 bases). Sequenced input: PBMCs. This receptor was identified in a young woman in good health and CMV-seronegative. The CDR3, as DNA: TGTGCCAGCAGTTACGCAGGGAGGAATGAGCAGTTCTTC. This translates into CASSYAGRNEQFF.